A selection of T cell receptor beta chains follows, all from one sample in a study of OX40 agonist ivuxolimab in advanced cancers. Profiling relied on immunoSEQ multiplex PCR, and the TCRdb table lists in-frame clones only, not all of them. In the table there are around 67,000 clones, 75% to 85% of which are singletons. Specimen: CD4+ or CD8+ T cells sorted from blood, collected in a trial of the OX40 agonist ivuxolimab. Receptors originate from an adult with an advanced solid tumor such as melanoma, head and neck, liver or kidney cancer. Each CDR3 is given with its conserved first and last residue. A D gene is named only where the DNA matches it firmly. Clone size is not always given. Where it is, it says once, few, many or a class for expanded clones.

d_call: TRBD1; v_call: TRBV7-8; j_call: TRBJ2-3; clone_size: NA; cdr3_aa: CASSPRQGGADTQYF; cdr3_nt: TGTGCCAGCAGCCCCCGACAGGGTGGTGCAGATACGCAGTATTTT
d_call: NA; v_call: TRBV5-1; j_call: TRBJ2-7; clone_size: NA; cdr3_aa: CASTGSVTYEQYF; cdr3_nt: TGCGCCAGCACGGGGAGCGTTACTTACGAGCAGTACTTC
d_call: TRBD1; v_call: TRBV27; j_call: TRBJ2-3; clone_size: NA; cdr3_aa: CASSLVGQGVGDTQYF; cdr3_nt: TGTGCCAGCAGTTTGGTAGGACAGGGGGTTGGAGATACGCAGTATTTT
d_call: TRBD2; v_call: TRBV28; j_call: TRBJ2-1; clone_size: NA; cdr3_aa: CASSFSSGKIYNEQFF; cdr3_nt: TGTGCCAGCAGTTTTTCTAGCGGGAAGATCTACAATGAGCAGTTCTTC
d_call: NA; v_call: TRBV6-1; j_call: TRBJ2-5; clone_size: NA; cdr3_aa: CASRLRRGQETQYF; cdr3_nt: TGTGCCAGCAGACTGAGAAGAGGCCAAGAGACCCAGTACTTC
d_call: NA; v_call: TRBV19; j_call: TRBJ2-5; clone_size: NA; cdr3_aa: CASRPTEGETQYF; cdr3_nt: TGTGCCAGTAGGCCCACAGAGGGGGAGACCCAGTACTTC
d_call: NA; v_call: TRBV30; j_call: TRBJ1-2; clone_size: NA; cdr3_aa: CAWWSVYGYTF; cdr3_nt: TGTGCCTGGTGGTCCGTGTATGGCTACACCTTC
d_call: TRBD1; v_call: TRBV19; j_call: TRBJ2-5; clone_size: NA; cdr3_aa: CASRKDRGGETQYF; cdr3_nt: TGTGCCAGTAGAAAAGACAGGGGCGGAGAGACCCAGTACTTC
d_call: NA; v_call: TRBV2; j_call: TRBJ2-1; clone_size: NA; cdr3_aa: CASSGGLYNEQFF; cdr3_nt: TGTGCCAGCAGTGGGGGACTGTACAATGAGCAGTTCTTC
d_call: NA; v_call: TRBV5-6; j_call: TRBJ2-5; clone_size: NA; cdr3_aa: CASSFGPTGLWETQYF; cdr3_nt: TGTGCCAGCAGCTTTGGCCCCACGGGCCTTTGGGAGACCCAGTACTTC
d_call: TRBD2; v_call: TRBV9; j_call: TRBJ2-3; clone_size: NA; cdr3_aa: CASSVTSGGITDTQYF; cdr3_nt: TGTGCCAGCAGCGTAACTAGCGGGGGAATCACAGATACGCAGTATTTT
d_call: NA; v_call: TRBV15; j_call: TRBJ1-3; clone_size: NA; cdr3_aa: CATSRGGQGGNTIYF; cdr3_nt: TGTGCCACCAGCAGAGGTGGGCAGGGTGGAAACACCATATATTTT
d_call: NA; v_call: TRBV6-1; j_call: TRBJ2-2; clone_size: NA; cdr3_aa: CASSEAGTGELFF; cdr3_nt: TGTGCCAGCAGTGAAGCGGGTACCGGGGAGCTGTTTTTT
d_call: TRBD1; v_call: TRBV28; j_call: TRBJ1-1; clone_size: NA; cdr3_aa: CATYRGRGDTEAFF; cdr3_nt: TGTGCCACTTACAGGGGCAGAGGGGACACTGAAGCTTTCTTT
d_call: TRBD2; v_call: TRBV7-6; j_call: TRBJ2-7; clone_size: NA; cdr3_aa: CASSSSREDEQYF; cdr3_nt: TGTGCCAGCAGCTCATCCCGGGAGGACGAGCAGTACTTC
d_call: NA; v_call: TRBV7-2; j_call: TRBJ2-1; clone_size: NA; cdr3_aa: CASSPAAFGGNEQFF; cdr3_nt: TGTGCCAGCAGCCCAGCTGCATTCGGAGGTAATGAGCAGTTCTTC
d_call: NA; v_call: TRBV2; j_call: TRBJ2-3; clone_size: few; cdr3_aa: CASSGGVVAGSDTQYF; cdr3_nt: TGTGCCAGCAGTGGTGGCGTAGTTGCTGGTTCAGATACGCAGTATTTT
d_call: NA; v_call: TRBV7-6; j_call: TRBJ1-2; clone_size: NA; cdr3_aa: CASSLEKGGYGYTF; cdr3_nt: TGTGCCAGCAGCTTAGAAAAGGGAGGGTATGGCTACACCTTC
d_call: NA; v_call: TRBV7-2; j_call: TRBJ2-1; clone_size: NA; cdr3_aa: CASSLGSPIHYNEQFF; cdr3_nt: TGTGCCAGCAGCTTAGGAAGCCCGATACATTACAATGAGCAGTTCTTC
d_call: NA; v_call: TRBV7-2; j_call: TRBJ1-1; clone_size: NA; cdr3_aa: CASSLAFGSGTEAFF; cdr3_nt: TGTGCCAGCAGCTTAGCTTTCGGATCGGGCACTGAAGCTTTCTTT
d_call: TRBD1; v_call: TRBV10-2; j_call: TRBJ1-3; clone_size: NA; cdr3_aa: CASRPGQGSGNTIYF; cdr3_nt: TGCGCCAGCAGACCCGGACAGGGCTCTGGAAACACCATATATTTT
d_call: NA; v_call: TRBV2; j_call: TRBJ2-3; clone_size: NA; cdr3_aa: CASSPAGDTQYF; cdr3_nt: TGTGCCAGCAGTCCGGCGGGAGATACGCAGTATTTT
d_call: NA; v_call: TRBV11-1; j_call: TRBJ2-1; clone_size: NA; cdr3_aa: CASSSRGPYNEQFF; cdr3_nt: TGTGCCAGCAGCTCTAGGGGCCCCTACAATGAGCAGTTCTTC
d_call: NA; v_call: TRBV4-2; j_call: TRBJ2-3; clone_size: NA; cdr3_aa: CASSTGSTDTQYF; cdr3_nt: TGTGCCAGCAGCACGGGGAGCACAGATACGCAGTATTTT
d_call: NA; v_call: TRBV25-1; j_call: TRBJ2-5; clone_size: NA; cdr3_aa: CASSDRDATYQETQYF; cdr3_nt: TGTGCCAGCAGTGACCGTGACGCTACTTACCAAGAGACCCAGTACTTC
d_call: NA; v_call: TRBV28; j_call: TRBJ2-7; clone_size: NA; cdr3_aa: CASTTQTKNEQYF; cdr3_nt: TGTGCCAGCACCACCCAGACCAAAAACGAGCAGTACTTC
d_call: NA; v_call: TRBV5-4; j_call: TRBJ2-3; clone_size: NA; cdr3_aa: CASSLRTLTSTDTQYF; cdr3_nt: TGTGCCAGCAGCTTACGGACACTTACTAGCACAGATACGCAGTATTTT
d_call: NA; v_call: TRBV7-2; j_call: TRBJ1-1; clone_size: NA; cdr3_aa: CASRLSTGNTEAFF; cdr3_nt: TGTGCCAGCAGACTTTCTACAGGGAACACTGAAGCTTTCTTT
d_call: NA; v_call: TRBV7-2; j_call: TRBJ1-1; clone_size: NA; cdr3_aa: CASSEAGKAFF; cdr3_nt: TGTGCCAGCAGCGAGGCCGGGAAGGCTTTCTTT
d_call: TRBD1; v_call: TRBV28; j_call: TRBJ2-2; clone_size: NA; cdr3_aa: CASSLPGGNTGELFF; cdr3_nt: TGTGCCAGCAGTTTGCCAGGGGGGAACACCGGGGAGCTGTTTTTT
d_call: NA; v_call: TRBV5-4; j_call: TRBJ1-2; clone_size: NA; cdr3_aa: CASSHAPDGGYTF; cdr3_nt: TGTGCCAGCAGTCACGCACCAGACGGCGGCTACACCTTC
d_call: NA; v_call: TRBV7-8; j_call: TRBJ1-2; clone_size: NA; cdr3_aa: CASSLNMGYGYTF; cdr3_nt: TGTGCCAGCAGCTTAAACATGGGCTATGGCTACACCTTC
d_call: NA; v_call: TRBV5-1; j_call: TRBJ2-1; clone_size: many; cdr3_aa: CASSPTWTEQFF; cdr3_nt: TGCGCCAGCAGCCCAACGTGGACAGAGCAGTTCTTC
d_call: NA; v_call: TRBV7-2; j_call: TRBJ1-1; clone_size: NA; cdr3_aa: CASSLTGWVTEAFF; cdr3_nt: TGTGCCAGCAGCTTAACAGGGTGGGTCACTGAAGCTTTCTTT
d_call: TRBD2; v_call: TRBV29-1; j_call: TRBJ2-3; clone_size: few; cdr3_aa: CSAVLAGGLLNTQYF; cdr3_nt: TGCAGCGCCGTACTAGCGGGGGGCCTCCTGAATACGCAGTATTTT
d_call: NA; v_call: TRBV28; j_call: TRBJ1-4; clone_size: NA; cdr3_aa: CASSLLGRGKPNLRTNEKLFF; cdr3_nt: TGTGCCAGCAGTTTATTGGGCCGGGGGAAACCTAACCTTCGGACTAATGAAAAACTGTTTTTT
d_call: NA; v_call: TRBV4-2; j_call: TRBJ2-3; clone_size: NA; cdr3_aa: CASSLGQDTDTQYF; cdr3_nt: TGTGCCAGCAGCCTTGGACAAGACACAGATACGCAGTATTTT
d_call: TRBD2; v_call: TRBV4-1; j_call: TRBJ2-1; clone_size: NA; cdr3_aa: CASSQGAMAGGYNEQFF; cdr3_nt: TGCGCCAGCAGCCAAGGGGCAATGGCGGGGGGGTACAATGAGCAGTTCTTC
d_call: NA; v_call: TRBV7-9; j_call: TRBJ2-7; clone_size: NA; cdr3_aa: CASSLHGLYEQYF; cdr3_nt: TGTGCCAGCAGCTTACACGGGCTTTACGAGCAGTACTTC
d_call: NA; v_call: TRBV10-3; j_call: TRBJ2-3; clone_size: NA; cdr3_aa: CAISGGVGDTQYF; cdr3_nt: TGTGCCATCAGCGGGGGTGTTGGAGATACGCAGTATTTT
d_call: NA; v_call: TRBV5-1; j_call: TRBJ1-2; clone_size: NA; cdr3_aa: CASSLGGGADYGYTF; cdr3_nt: TGCGCCAGCAGCTTGGGTGGAGGGGCTGACTATGGCTACACCTTC
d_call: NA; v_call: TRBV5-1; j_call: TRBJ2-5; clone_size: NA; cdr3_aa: CASSLLRGGQETQYF; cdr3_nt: TGCGCCAGCAGCCTACTAAGGGGGGGGCAAGAGACCCAGTACTTC
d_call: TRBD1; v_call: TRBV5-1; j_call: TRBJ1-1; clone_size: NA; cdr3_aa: CASSRSETGVNTEAFF; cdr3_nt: TGCGCCAGCAGCCGTTCGGAAACAGGGGTGAACACTGAAGCTTTCTTT
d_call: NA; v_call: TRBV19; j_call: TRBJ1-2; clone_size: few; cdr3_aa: CASSPKQVPYGYTF; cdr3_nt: TGTGCCAGTAGTCCGAAACAGGTGCCCTATGGCTACACCTTC
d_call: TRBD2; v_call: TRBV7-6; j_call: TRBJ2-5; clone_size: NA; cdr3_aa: CASSAAGLAGTQYF; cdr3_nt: TGTGCCAGCAGCGCAGCGGGACTAGCTGGGACCCAGTACTTC
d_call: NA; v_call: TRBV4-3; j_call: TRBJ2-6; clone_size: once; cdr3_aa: CASSPRRDSASSGANVLTF; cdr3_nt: TGCGCCAGCAGCCCGCGACGAGACTCGGCCTCCTCTGGGGCCAACGTCCTGACTTTC
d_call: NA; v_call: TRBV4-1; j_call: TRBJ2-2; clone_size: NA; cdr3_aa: CASSQEVFKAGELFF; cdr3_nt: TGCGCCAGCAGCCAAGAGGTGTTCAAGGCCGGGGAGCTGTTTTTT
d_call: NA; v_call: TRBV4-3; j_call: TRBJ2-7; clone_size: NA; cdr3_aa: CASSQGGSSYEQYF; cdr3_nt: TGCGCCAGCAGCCAGGGGGGAAGCTCCTACGAGCAGTACTTC
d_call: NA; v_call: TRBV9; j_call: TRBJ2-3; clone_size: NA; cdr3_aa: CASSVSGRSTDTQYF; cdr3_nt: TGTGCCAGCAGCGTATCCGGGCGGAGCACAGATACGCAGTATTTT
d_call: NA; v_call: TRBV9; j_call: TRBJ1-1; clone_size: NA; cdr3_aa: CASSVGGSTEAFF; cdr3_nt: TGTGCCAGCAGCGTAGGGGGATCGACTGAAGCTTTCTTT
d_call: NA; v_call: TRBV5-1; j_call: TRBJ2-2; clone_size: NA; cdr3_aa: CASSPTVVGGELFF; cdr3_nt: TGCGCCAGCAGCCCGACCGTCGTTGGCGGGGAGCTGTTTTTT
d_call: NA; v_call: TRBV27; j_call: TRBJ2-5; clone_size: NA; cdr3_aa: CASTLRGQETQYF; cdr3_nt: TGTGCCAGCACCTTACGCGGGCAAGAGACCCAGTACTTC
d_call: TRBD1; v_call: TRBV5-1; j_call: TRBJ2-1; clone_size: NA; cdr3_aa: CASSEDRVSNEQFF; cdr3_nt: TGCGCCAGCAGCGAAGACAGGGTTTCCAATGAGCAGTTCTTC
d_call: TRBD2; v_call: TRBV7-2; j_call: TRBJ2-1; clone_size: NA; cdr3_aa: CASSLSSGGALFF; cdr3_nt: TGTGCCAGCAGCTTATCTAGCGGGGGGGCCTTGTTCTTC
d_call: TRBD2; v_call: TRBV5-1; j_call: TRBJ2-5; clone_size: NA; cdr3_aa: CASSSAGTSGLGTQYF; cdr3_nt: TGCGCCAGCAGCTCAGCCGGGACTAGCGGGCTTGGGACCCAGTACTTC
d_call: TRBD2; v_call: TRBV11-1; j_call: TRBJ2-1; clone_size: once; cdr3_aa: CASSPSGVWVDEQFF; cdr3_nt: TGTGCCAGCAGCCCTAGCGGGGTGTGGGTGGATGAGCAGTTCTTC
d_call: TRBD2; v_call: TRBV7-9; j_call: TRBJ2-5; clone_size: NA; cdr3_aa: CASSLIAGGGETQYF; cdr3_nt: TGTGCCAGCAGCTTAATAGCGGGAGGTGGAGAGACCCAGTACTTC
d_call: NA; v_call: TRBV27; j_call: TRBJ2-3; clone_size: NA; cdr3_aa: CASKVGTSTDTQYF; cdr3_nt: TGTGCCAGCAAAGTGGGGACGAGCACAGATACGCAGTATTTT